These 30 T cell receptor beta chains came from one sample sequenced in a study of a mutant IDH1 vaccine in newly diagnosed glioma (dated by TCRdb to 2020 to 2023). Antigens of these TCRs are unknown. According to the study, the label for this sample's time point signals: week 47, end of study. A 20-mer mutant IDH1 peptide at 300 micrograms in Montanide made up each vaccine dose, which was injected subcutaneously together with topical imiquimod. The library was obtained by the immunoSEQ multiplex PCR assay. TCRdb provides this immuneACCESS table in a form limited to in-frame rearrangements. Some clones are lacking; in checked studies, under half of them reflect an unresolved V gene, and why the rest are absent is not known. The table for this sample lists almost 95,000 clones; roughly nine tenths of them were counted only once. Over 0.6% of the sample lies in the top ten. The specimen comprised PBMCs, sampled from a glioma patient whose treatment included an IDH1 peptide vaccine. All receptors derive from a woman in her fifties or sixties with glioma.

The rearrangement links TRBV10-3 to TRBJ1-5, with 8 bases fitting TRBD1. The germline CDR1 and CDR2 sequences are ENHRY and SYGVKD. The J segment lost 11 bases and the V segment lost 2 bases, leaving 8 bases of the junction unmatched. CDR3 size: 14 residues. The DNA for the CDR3 is TGTGCCATCAGTGAGCGGACAGGGAGCGGGTCCCAGCATTTT. Translating gives CAISERTGSGSQHF.

This chain links TRBV9 with TRBJ2-7; 8 positions agree with TRBD1. Trimming took 0 bases from V and 2 from J; bases not matched to a gene: 4. The CDR3 length is 15 residues. Germline V gene sequence: CDR1 SGDLS, CDR2 YYNGEE. This chain's CDR3 is CASSVEQGATYEQYF. CDR3 coding DNA: TGTGCCAGCAGCGTAGAGCAGGGGGCTACCTACGAGCAGTACTTC.

In its sample, this clone was seen once. The chain recombines TRBV5-1 with TRBJ2-5; D is unclear. CDR1 is SGHRS and CDR2 is YFSETQ in the germline V gene. This CDR3 spans 14 amino acids. Trimming left V 0 bases short and J 4 bases short, with 10 bases between. CDR3 DNA sequence: TGCGCCAGCAGCTTGGAAGGGTACGGAGAGACCCAGTACTTC. Translation: CASSLEGYGETQYF.

The count of this clone is one. The rearrangement uses TRBV2 and TRBJ2-1, with no clear D. V lost 3 bases and J lost 4, with 13 bases in between. Germline assignment: CDR1 SNHLY and CDR2 FYNNEI. This CDR3 contains 15 residues. In DNA, the CDR3 is TGTGCCAGCAGTGAGGTCCCAGGACGATACAATGAGCAGTTCTTC. It codes for CASSEVPGRYNEQFF.

The chain is built from TRBV7-9 and TRBJ2-7; D ambiguous. There are 13 residues in the CDR3. Germline loops: CDR1 SEHNR, CDR2 FQNEAQ (reference sequence). V gave up 1 base and J gave up 3 bases, with 7 bases separating them. CDR3 sequence (DNA): TGTGCCAGCAGCTTAGTAGGAAACTACGAGCAGTACTTC. This encodes CASSLVGNYEQYF.

V gene TRBV13 combines with J gene TRBJ1-5; 10 bases are shared with TRBD1. CDR3 size: 15 residues. Germline V gene data show CDR1 as PRHDT and CDR2 as FYEKMQ (reference sequence). The trim removed 4 bases at V and 3 bases at J, leaving 3 bases unmatched. Written as DNA, the CDR3 is TGTGCCAGCAGCTCCGGGACAGGGGTCAATCAGCCCCAGCATTTT. Translating gives CASSSGTGVNQPQHF.

This chain links TRBV2 with TRBJ1-4; TRBD1 matches 7 bases. Trimming at V came to 6 bases and at J to 4 bases, leaving 2 bases not matched to a gene. This CDR3 is 13 amino acids long. From germline, CDR1 is SNHLY and CDR2 FYNNEI. The DNA for the CDR3 is TGTGCCAGCAGGGGGACAGTTAATGAAAAACTGTTTTTT. It codes for CASRGTVNEKLFF.

In this sample, this clone turned up a few times. The chain carries TRBV9 and TRBJ2-2; D gene unclear. The CDR3 extends over 12 amino acids. CDR1 and CDR2 from the germline V gene are SGDLS and YYNGEE. Trimming shortened V by 1 base and J by 6 bases, and 4 bases separated the two germline ends. The CDR3 nucleotides are TGTGCCAGCAGCGTAAACCCCGGGGAGCTGTTTTTT. Amino acid sequence: CASSVNPGELFF.

The V call is TRBV6-1, the J call TRBJ2-1, with D hard to call. The CDR3 loop spans 15 amino acids. Trimming pared 5 bases from V and 2 bases from J, leaving 13 bases between. The germline V gene encodes CDR1 MNHNS and CDR2 SASEGT. CDR3 nucleotide sequence: TGTGCCAGCAGTCGTACTAATGGCCCCTACAATGAGCAGTTCTTC. Translating it yields CASSRTNGPYNEQFF.

The chain has TRBV29-1 and TRBJ2-1; D is perhaps TRBD1 or TRBD2 (5 bases each). CDR1 SQVTM and CDR2 ANQGSEA come from the germline V gene. Trimming left V 6 bases short and J 8 bases short, with 17 bases between. The CDR3 has 13 residues. The CDR3 DNA is TGCAGCGTCGTCGGACCCCTGGGGGATGAGCAGTTCTTC. This translates into CSVVGPLGDEQFF.

This clone has a handful of counts. The V call is TRBV2, the J call TRBJ1-1, with D perhaps TRBD1 (6 bases). V gave up 4 bases and J gave up 1 base, with 10 bases separating them. The CDR3 covers 14 residues. Germline CDR1 reads SNHLY; CDR2 reads FYNNEI. DNA of the CDR3: TGTGCCAGCAGTGTCCCGGACAGGAACACTGAAGCTTTCTTT. Translating it yields CASSVPDRNTEAFF.

This clone qualifies as medium-sized. This chain joins TRBV20-1 and TRBJ2-1; 8 nucleotides align to TRBD1. Germline values: CDR1 DFQATT, CDR2 SNEGSKA (reference sequence). CDR3 length: 11 residues. The junction had 10 bases not matched to a gene; V was cut back by 6 bases and J by 15 bases. In nucleotides, the CDR3 is TGCAGTGCAGGACAGGGATCCCTCCGGTTCTTC. This encodes CSAGQGSLRFF.

This chain connects TRBV19 to TRBJ1-4; D is possibly TRBD1 (6 bases). V dropped 4 bases and J dropped 7 bases, with 13 bases sitting between them. CDR1 is LNHDA and CDR2 is SQIVND in the germline V gene (reference sequence). The CDR3 has 14 amino acids. The CDR3 protein is CASSKAQGGEKLFF. CDR3 in DNA: TGTGCCAGTAGTAAGGCACAGGGAGGTGAAAAACTGTTTTTT.

The V call is TRBV6-1, the J call TRBJ2-5; D call uncertain. CDR1 and CDR2 from the germline V gene are MNHNS and SASEGT. The CDR3 has 19 amino acids. V shed 3 bases and J shed 5 bases, with 28 bases lying between them. DNA of the CDR3: TGTGCCAGCAGTGATCAGGATCATCGGGCTAGGGCATCTTGGGAGACCCAGTACTTC. Translation: CASSDQDHRARASWETQYF.

The rearrangement links TRBV20-1 to TRBJ2-3; D uncertain. V lost 4 bases to trimming and J lost 7 bases, with 9 bases between them. This CDR3 region has 11 residues. The germline V gene encodes CDR1 DFQATT and CDR2 SNEGSKA (reference sequence). This CDR3 reads CSAMTGHTQYF. The CDR3 coding sequence is TGCAGTGCTATGACCGGCCATACGCAGTATTTT.

The CDR3 sequence is CASSSRDAYEQYF. CDR3 DNA: TGTGCCAGCAGTTCCCGGGACGCCTACGAGCAGTACTTC. The chain joins TRBV6-5 to TRBJ2-7; D may match TRBD1 or TRBD2 (5 bases each). V shed 4 bases and J shed 2 bases, with 9 bases lying between them. There are 13 residues in the CDR3. Germline V gene sequence: CDR1 MNHEY, CDR2 SVGAGI.

The gene calls are TRBV10-1 and TRBJ1-2, with unresolved D. The CDR3 length is 13 residues. V lost 0 bases, J lost 7 bases, and 9 bases lay in between. CDR1 and CDR2 (germline): WNHNN, SYGVQD (reference sequence). Here the CDR3 reads CASSESRGFGYTF. In nucleotides, the CDR3 is TGCGCCAGCAGTGAGTCAAGAGGGTTTGGCTACACCTTC.

The chain carries TRBV5-1 and TRBJ1-5; D perhaps matches TRBD1 (6 bases). This CDR3 is 13 amino acids long. Per germline, CDR1 SGHRS and CDR2 YFSETQ. The V end lost 0 bases, the J end lost 10 bases, and 11 bases lay between the germline ends. CDR3 region: CASSLEGDRPQHF. DNA for the CDR3: TGCGCCAGCAGCTTGGAGGGGGATCGACCCCAGCATTTT.

The CDR3 nucleotides are TGTGCCAGCTCACCATTGGCACTCGGGGGACCCTACTACGAGCAGTACTTC. Protein product: CASSPLALGGPYYEQYF. The V call is TRBV18, the J call TRBJ2-5, with a weak D call TRBD2 (6 bases). The J call may be mistaken, given a closer DNA end match to TRBJ2-7. The CDR3 contains 17 residues. CDR1 is KGHSH, CDR2 LQKENI, per germline.

The chain joins TRBV7-6 to TRBJ1-3; D may be TRBD1 (6 bases). The V end lost 1 base, the J end lost 6 bases, and 16 bases lay between the germline ends. CDR1 SGHVS and CDR2 FNYEAQ come from the germline V gene. The CDR3 sequence is 16 residues long. CDR3: CASSLELQGQTNTIYF. The CDR3, as DNA: TGTGCCAGCAGCTTAGAATTACAGGGACAAACAAACACCATATATTTT.

This CDR3 is CASSQGGGGSGSGSIYEQYF. CDR3 in DNA: TGTGCCAGCAGCCAAGGAGGCGGGGGGTCCGGGAGCGGGAGCATATACGAGCAGTACTTC. V is TRBV4-2 and J is TRBJ2-7; 8 nucleotides align to TRBD2. Germline CDR1 reads LGHNA; CDR2 reads YNFKEQ. Trimming removed 1 base from V and 4 bases from J; junction bases left unmatched: 21. The CDR3 sequence is 20 residues long.

V is TRBV18 and J is TRBJ2-1; D is ambiguous. The CDR3 has 16 amino acids. V dropped 0 bases and J dropped 2 bases, with 11 bases sitting between them. Germline V lookup: CDR1 KGHSH, CDR2 LQKENI. CDR3 in amino acids: CASSPPSGFTYNEQFF. The CDR3 nucleotides read TGTGCCAGCTCACCACCGTCCGGGTTTACCTACAATGAGCAGTTCTTC.

The V and J genes are TRBV30 and TRBJ1-5, with TRBD1 as a possible D gene (5 bases). The ends were cut back, 4 bases at V and 1 base at J, with 8 bases in the middle. There are 13 residues in the CDR3. Germline V gene lookup returns CDR1 GTSNPN and CDR2 SVGIG (reference sequence). CDR3 sequence: CAWNRQSNQPQHF. The CDR3 region has the DNA TGTGCCTGGAACCGACAGAGCAATCAGCCCCAGCATTTT.

The chain recombines TRBV28 with TRBJ2-3; a possible D gene is TRBD2 (5 bases). This CDR3 has 13 amino acids. V was trimmed by 7 bases and J by 1 base, leaving 9 bases between them. Germline loops: CDR1 MDHEN, CDR2 SYDVKM. The CDR3 protein is CASTLSGTDTQYF. In DNA form, the CDR3 reads TGTGCCAGCACCCTTAGCGGCACAGATACGCAGTATTTT.

Comment on this clone: The same CDR3 can be traced to other DNA sequences in this sample. J is TRBJ2-1 and V is TRBV20-1; D is possibly TRBD2 (5 bases). Trimming stripped 1 base from V and 7 bases from J, with 5 bases between. Germline CDR1 is DFQATT and CDR2 is SNEGSKA (reference sequence). This CDR3 comprises 11 residues. The CDR3 sequence: CSARGGNEQFF. CDR3 nucleotides: TGCAGTGCTAGAGGAGGGAATGAGCAGTTCTTC.

The chain carries TRBV4-1 and TRBJ2-2; no definite D call. The CDR3 is 20 amino acids. V was clipped by 0 bases and J by 3 bases, with 23 bases between them. Germline V gene lookup returns CDR1 MGHRA and CDR2 YSYEKL. CDR3 nucleotides: TGCGCCAGCAGCCAAGATTCTCTTCCCACAGCCCCTTACGACACCGGGGAGCTGTTTTTT. This gives the protein CASSQDSLPTAPYDTGELFF.

This clone showed up just once. The chain uses TRBV11-1 and TRBJ1-6; 10 bases agree with TRBD1. The CDR3 contains 15 residues. CDR1 and CDR2 from the germline V gene are SGHAT and FQDESV (reference sequence). The ends lost 2 bases at V and 9 bases at J; junction bases unmatched: 4. The CDR3: CASSLSWTGGSPLHF. The CDR3 nucleotides read TGTGCCAGCAGCTTAAGTTGGACAGGGGGTTCACCCCTCCACTTT.

This chain joins TRBV2 and TRBJ2-1; 12 bases agree with TRBD2. Germline V gene lookup returns CDR1 SNHLY and CDR2 FYNNEI. There are 15 residues in the CDR3. After removal of 6 bases from V and 8 bases from J, the junction contained 8 bases not matched to a gene. CDR3 DNA: TGTGCCAGCAGGGCTTCTAGCGGGAGGGCCTATGAGCAGTTCTTC. Its translation: CASRASSGRAYEQFF.

The chain has TRBV6-5 and TRBJ1-3; D call uncertain. Between the trimmed V and J ends, which lost 6 bases and 4 bases, there was a span of 16 bases. Germline lookup yields CDR1 MNHEY and CDR2 SVGAGI. This CDR3 is built from 15 residues. CDR3 DNA sequence: TGTGCCAGCAGCCGCCCGGGAGTAGGGGGAAACACCATATATTTT. Its protein product is CASSRPGVGGNTIYF.

On this clone itself: A read error may account for a junction end that differs from germline. The genes are TRBV6-1 and TRBJ1-2; D unclear. The germline V gene has CDR1 MNHNS and CDR2 SASEGT. The CDR3 consists of 11 residues. The CDR3 DNA reads TGTGCCAGCAGTGAAGGAACAGCTAACTTCTTC. It codes for CASSEGTANFF.